This TCR beta chain was identified during a study of T cells after yellow fever vaccination. Looking at the study overall: Each low-cell-number fraction was prepared by means of SMART-Seq v4 Ultra Low Input.

In germline, CDR1 is KGHDR, CDR2 SFDVKD. The ends were cut back, 1 base at V and 7 bases at J, with 7 bases in the middle. CDR3 size: 13 residues. In making TCR cDNA, 5'RACE template switching added a universal primer site and UMIs to it. MiXCR, run by TCRdb on the 5' RACE reads, gives a single entry per CDR3 protein. Counted here are fewer than 650,000 distinct CDR3 sequences, just over 20% occurring once; the ten biggest clones make up roughly a sixth. In regard to this clonotype: Its antigen is not identified.

Regarding the study as a whole: It was a small share of clonotypes that appeared in both CD4 and CD8 compartments. Subsequent booster samples again held most clones from primary vaccination (approximately 95% CD4, 88% CD8).

The sequence was obtained from a man between 18 and 29 years old who received the YFV17D yellow fever vaccine. The chain carries TRBV24-1 and TRBJ2-1; D is unclear. Sequences were derived from PBMCs, sampled approximately 22 days after the first yellow fever vaccination. The DNA for the CDR3 is TGTGCCACCAGTGATTTCAACGATAATGAGCAGTTCTTC. This gives the protein CATSDFNDNEQFF.